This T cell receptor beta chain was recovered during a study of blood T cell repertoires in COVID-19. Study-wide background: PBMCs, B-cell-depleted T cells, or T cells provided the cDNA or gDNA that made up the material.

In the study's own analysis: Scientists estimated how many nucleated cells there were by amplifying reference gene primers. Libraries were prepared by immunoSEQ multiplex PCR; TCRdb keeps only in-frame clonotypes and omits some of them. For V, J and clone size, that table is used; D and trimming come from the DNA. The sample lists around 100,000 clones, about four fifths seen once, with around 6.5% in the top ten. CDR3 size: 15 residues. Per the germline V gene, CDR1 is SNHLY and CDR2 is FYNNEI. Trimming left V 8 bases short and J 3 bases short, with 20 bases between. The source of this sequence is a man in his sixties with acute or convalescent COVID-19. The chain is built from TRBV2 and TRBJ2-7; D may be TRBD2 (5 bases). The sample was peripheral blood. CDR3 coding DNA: TGTGCCAGCTTCCAGGACGGAGGAATCAACTACGAGCAGTACTTC. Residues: CASFQDGGINYEQYF.